This entry describes one TCR beta chain. What it recognizes is unknown. Germline CDR1 and CDR2: SQVTM and ANQGSEA. The CDR3 length is 14 residues. Trimming removed 2 bases at V and 2 bases at J, with 13 bases between. With a J-beta primer mix and a sample-barcoded 5' primer, a second PCR ran roughly 7 to 11 cycles. TCRdb redid the calling of the 5' RACE reads with MiXCR, one entry per CDR3 protein. The data show around 1,000,000 distinct CDR3 sequences, around two fifths seen once. The sample originates from a study of blood T cells in healthy people across ages. For the study at large: Template switching retrieved approximately one barcoded beta molecule for each two T cells.

Peripheral blood samples of roughly 10 milliliters were drawn from each donor. Findings and limits, study-wide: Researchers said unsorted PBMCs prevented a conclusive naive versus antigen-experienced comparison.

Sample: blood. V usage is TRBV29-1 and J usage is TRBJ2-7; D gene ambiguous. This TCR came from a man aged 18-30 years in good health. In nucleotides, the CDR3 is TGCAGCGTTGAATCTGCCAAGATTCCCTACGAGCAGTACTTC. It codes for CSVESAKIPYEQYF.